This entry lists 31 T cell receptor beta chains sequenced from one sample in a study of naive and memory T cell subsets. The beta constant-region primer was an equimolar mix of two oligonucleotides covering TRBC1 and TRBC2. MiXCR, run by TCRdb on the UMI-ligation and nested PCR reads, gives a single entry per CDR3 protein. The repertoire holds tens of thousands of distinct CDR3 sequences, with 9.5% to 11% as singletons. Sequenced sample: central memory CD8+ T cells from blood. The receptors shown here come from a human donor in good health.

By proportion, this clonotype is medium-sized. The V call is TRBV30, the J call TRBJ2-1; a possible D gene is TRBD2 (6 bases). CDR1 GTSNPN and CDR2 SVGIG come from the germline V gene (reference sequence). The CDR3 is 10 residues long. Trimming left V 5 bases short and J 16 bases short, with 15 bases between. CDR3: CAWERAAIFF. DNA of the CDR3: TGTGCCTGGGAGCGGGCCGCCATTTTCTTC.

CDR3 sequence reads: CATSRNTNTGELFF. The CDR3 DNA reads as TGTGCCACCAGCAGAAATACGAACACCGGGGAGCTGTTTTTT. The chain joins TRBV15 to TRBJ2-2; D unclear. This CDR3 spans 14 amino acids. Trimming stripped 2 bases from V and 0 bases from J, with 4 bases between. Germline values: CDR1 LNHNV, CDR2 YYDKDF (reference sequence).

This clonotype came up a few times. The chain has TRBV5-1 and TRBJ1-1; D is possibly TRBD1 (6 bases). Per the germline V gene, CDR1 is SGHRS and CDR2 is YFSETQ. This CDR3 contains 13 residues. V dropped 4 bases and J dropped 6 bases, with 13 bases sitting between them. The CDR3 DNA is TGCGCCAGCAGCCGCGGACAGTTCCCTGAAGCTTTCTTT. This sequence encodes CASSRGQFPEAFF.

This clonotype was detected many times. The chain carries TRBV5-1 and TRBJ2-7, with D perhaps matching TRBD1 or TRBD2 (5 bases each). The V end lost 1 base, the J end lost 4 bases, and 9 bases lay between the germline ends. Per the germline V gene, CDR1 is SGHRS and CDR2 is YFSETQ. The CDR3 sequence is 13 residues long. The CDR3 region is CASSLRWGYEQYF. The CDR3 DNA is TGCGCCAGCAGCTTGCGGTGGGGGTACGAGCAGTACTTC.

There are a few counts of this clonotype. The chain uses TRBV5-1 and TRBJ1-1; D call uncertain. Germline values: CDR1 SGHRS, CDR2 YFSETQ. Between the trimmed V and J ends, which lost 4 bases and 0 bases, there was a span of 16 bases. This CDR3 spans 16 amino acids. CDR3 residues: CASSLYKRGLNTEAFF. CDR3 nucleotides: TGCGCCAGCAGCCTCTACAAGAGAGGCTTGAACACTGAAGCTTTCTTT.

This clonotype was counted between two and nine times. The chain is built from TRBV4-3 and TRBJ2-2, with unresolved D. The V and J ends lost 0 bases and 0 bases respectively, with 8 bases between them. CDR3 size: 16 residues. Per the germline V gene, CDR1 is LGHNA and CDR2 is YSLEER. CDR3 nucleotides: TGCGCCAGCAGCCAAGATCAGTACGCGAACACCGGGGAGCTGTTTTTT. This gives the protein CASSQDQYANTGELFF.

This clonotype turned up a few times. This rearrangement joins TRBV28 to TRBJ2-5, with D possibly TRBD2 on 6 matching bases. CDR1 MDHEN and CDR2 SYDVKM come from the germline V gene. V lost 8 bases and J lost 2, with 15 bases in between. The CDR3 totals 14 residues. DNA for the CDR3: TGTGCCAGCTCCAATCGGGACTTACAAGAGACCCAGTACTTC. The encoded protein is CASSNRDLQETQYF.

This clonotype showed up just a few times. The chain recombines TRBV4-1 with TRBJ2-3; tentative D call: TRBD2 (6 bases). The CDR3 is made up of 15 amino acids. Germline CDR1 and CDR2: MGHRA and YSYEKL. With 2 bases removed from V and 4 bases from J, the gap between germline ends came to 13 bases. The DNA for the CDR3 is TGCGCCAGCAGCCAACGTGACTGGAGGGCAGATACGCAGTATTTT. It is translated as CASSQRDWRADTQYF.

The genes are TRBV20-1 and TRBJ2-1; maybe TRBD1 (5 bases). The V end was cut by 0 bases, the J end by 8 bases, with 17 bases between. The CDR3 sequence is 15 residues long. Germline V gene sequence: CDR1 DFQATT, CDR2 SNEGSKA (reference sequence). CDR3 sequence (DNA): TGCAGTGCTAGAGATGATTGGGGCAGGCTGGATGAGCAGTTCTTC. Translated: CSARDDWGRLDEQFF.

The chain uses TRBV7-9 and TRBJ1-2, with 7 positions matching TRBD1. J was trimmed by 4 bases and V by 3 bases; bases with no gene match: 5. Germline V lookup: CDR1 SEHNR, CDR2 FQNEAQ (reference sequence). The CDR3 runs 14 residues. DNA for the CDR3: TGTGCCAGCAGCTTCACAGGGGCCCCCTATGGCTACACCTTC. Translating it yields CASSFTGAPYGYTF.

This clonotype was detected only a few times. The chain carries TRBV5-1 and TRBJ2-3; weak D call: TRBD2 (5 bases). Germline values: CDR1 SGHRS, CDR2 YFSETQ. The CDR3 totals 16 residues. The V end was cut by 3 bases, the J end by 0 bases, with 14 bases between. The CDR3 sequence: CASSSQRITSTDTQYF. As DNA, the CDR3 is TGCGCCAGCAGCTCGCAGCGGATAACCAGCACAGATACGCAGTATTTT.

CDR3 bases: TGTGCCAGCAGCCCATGGGACACCGCTTACGAGCAGTACTTC. Translating gives CASSPWDTAYEQYF. The chain is built from TRBV9 and TRBJ2-7, with D maybe TRBD1 (6 bases). From germline, CDR1 is SGDLS and CDR2 YYNGEE. V shed 4 bases and J shed 4 bases, with 15 bases lying between them. The CDR3 consists of 14 residues.

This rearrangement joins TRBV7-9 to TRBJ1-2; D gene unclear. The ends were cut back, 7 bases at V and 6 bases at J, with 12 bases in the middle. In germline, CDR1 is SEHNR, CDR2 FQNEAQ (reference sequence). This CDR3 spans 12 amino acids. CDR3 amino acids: CASTPRADGYTF. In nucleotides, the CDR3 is TGTGCCAGCACCCCTAGGGCGGATGGCTACACCTTC.

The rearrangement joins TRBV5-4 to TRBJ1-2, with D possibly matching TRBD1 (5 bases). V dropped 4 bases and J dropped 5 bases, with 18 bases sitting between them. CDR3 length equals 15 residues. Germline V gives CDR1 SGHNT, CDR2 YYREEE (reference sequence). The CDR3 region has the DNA TGTGCCAGCAGCCGGATGGAGAGGGCAGGGTATGGCTACACCTTC. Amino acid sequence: CASSRMERAGYGYTF. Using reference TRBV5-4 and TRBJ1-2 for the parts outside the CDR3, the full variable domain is ETGVTQSPTHLIKTRGQQVTLRCSSQSGHNTVSWYQQALGQGPQFIFQYYREEENGRGNFPPRFSGLQFPNYSSELNVNALELDDSALYLCASSRMERAGYGYTFGSGTRLTVV.

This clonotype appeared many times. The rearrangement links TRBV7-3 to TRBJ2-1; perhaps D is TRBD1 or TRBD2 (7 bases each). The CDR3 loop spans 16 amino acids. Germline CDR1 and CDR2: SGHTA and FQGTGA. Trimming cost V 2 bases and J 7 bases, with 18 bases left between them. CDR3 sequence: CASSLASGRGGNEQFF. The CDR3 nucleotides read TGTGCCAGCAGCTTAGCATCTGGCAGGGGGGGGAATGAGCAGTTCTTC. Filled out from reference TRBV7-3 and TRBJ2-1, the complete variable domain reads GAGVSQTPSNKVTEKGKYVELRCDPISGHTALYWYRQSLGQGPEFLIYFQGTGAADDSGLPNDRFFAVRPEGSVSTLKIQRTERGDSAVYLCASSLASGRGGNEQFFGPGTRLTVL.

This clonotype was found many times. The CDR3 sequence: CASSQTLGKVYEQFF. CDR3 DNA sequence: TGCGCCAGCAGCCAAACACTAGGAAAAGTCTATGAGCAGTTCTTC. V is TRBV4-1 and J is TRBJ2-1; maybe TRBD2 (5 bases). The CDR3 consists of 15 residues. From germline, CDR1 is MGHRA and CDR2 YSYEKL. Trimming stripped 2 bases from V and 8 bases from J, with 16 bases between.

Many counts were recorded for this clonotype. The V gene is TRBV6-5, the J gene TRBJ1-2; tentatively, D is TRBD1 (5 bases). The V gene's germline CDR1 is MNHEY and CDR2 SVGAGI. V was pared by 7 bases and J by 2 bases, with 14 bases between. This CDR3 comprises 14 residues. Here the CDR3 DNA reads TGTGCCAGCACCCCCCTCGGGGGAAACTATGGCTACACCTTC. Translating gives CASTPLGGNYGYTF.

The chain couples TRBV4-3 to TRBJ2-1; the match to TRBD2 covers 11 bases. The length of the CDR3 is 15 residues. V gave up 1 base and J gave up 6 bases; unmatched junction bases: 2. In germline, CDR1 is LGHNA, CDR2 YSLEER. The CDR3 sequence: CASSQGSGRANEQFF. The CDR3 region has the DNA TGCGCCAGCAGCCAAGGTAGCGGGAGGGCCAATGAGCAGTTCTTC.

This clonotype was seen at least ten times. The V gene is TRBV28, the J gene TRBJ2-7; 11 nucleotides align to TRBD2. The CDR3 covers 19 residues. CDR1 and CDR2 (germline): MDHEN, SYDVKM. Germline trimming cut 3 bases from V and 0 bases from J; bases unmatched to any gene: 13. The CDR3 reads CASSLVPGLAEHSSYEQYF. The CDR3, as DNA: TGTGCCAGCAGTTTGGTCCCGGGACTAGCGGAACACAGCTCCTACGAGCAGTACTTC.

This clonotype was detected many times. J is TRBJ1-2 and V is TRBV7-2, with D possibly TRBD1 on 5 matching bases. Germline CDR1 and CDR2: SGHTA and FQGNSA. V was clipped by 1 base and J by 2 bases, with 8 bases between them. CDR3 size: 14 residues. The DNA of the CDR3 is TGTGCCAGCAGCTTAGGACCAGGGAACTATGGCTACACCTTC. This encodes CASSLGPGNYGYTF.

The CDR3 DNA is TGTGCCACCAGTGATTTGCCAGACCTAGATACGCAGTATTTT. Translating gives CATSDLPDLDTQYF. The V gene is TRBV24-1, the J gene TRBJ2-3; D is unclear. The ends were cut back, 0 bases at V and 5 bases at J, with 8 bases in the middle. The CDR3 is made up of 14 amino acids. Germline assignment: CDR1 KGHDR and CDR2 SFDVKD.

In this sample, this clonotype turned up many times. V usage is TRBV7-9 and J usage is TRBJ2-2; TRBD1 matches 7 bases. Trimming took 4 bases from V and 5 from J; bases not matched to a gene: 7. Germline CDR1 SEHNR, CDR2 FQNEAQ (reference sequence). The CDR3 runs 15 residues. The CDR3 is CASSSPTGDTGELFF. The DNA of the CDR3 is TGTGCCAGCAGCTCGCCCACAGGGGATACCGGGGAGCTGTTTTTT.

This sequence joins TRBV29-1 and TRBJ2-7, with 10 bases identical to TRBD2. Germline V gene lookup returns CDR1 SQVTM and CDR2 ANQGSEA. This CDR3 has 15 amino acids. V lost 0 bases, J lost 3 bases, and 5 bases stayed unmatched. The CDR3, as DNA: TGCAGCGTTGAAGACGGAACTAGCGGGATCTACGAGCAGTACTTC. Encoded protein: CSVEDGTSGIYEQYF.

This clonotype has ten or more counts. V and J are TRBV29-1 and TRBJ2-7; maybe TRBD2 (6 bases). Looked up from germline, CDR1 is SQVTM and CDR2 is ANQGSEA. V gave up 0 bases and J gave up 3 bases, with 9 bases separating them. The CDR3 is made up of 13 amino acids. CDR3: CSVEEGLRYEQYF. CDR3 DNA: TGCAGCGTTGAAGAGGGACTTCGCTACGAGCAGTACTTC.

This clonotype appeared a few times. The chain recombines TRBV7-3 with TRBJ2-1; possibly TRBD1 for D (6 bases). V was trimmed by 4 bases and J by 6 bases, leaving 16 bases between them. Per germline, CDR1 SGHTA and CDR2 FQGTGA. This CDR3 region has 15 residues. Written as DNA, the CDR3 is TGTGCCAGCAGCTCCCCAGGGGTTTCGGGCAATGAGCAGTTCTTC. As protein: CASSSPGVSGNEQFF. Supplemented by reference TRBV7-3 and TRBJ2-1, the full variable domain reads GAGVSQTPSNKVTEKGKYVELRCDPISGHTALYWYRQSLGQGPEFLIYFQGTGAADDSGLPNDRFFAVRPEGSVSTLKIQRTERGDSAVYLCASSSPGVSGNEQFFGPGTRLTVL.

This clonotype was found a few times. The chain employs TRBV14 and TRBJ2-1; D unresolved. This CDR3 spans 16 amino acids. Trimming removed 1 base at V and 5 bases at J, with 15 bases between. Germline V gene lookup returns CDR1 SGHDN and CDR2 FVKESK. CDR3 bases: TGTGCCAGCAGCCAAGTTGCGTACAGTTCTAACAATGAGCAGTTCTTC. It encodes CASSQVAYSSNNEQFF.

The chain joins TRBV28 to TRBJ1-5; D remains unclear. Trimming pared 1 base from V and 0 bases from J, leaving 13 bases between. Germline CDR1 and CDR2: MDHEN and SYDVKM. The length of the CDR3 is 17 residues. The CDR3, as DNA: TGTGCCAGCAGTTTATCGGGCCAGTGGAATAGCAATCAGCCCCAGCATTTT. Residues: CASSLSGQWNSNQPQHF. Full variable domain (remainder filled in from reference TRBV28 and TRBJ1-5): DVKVTQSSRYLVKRTGEKVFLECVQDMDHENMFWYRQDPGLGLRLIYFSYDVKMKEKGDIPEGYSVSREKKERFSLILESASTNQTSMYLCASSLSGQWNSNQPQHFGDGTRLSIL.

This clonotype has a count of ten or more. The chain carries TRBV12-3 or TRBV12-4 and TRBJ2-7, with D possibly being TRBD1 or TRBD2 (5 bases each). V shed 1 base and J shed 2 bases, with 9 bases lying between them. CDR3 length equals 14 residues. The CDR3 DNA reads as TGTGCCAGCAGTTTAGGGGGACGGACCTACGAGCAGTACTTC. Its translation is CASSLGGRTYEQYF.

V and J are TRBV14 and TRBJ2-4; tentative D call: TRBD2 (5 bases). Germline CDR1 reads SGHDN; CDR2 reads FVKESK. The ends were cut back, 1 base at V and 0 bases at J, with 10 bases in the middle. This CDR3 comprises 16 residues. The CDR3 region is CASSQAEGLAKNIQYF. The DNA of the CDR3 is TGTGCCAGCAGCCAAGCAGAGGGTTTAGCCAAAAACATTCAGTACTTC.

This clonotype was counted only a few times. In DNA, the CDR3 is TGTGCCAGCACCCCTGTTCCCGACGCCTCTAACTATGGCTACACCTTC. Residues: CASTPVPDASNYGYTF. This chain connects TRBV5-4 to TRBJ1-2; D call uncertain. With 6 bases removed from V and 0 bases from J, the gap between germline ends came to 18 bases. There are 16 residues in the CDR3. The germline gives CDR1 SGHNT, CDR2 YYREEE (reference sequence).

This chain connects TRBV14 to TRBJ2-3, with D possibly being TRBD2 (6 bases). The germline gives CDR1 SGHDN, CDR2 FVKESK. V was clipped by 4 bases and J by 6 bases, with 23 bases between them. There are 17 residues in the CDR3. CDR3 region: CASSLGEDYMATDTQYF. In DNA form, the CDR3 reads TGTGCCAGCAGCCTCGGGGAGGACTACATGGCGACTGATACGCAGTATTTT.